These 27 T cell receptor beta chains came from one sample sequenced in a study of blood T cell repertoires in COVID-19. Measured with immunoSEQ multiplex PCR; TCRdb has only the in-frame clones, and not every one. The data show about 150,000 clones, roughly nine tenths seen once. The sample consisted of peripheral blood. Receptor source: a woman between 55 and 75 years old with active COVID-19.

This chain connects TRBV27 to TRBJ2-1; 10 bases align to TRBD2. The CDR3 has 14 amino acids. The trim removed 5 bases at V and 7 bases at J, leaving 5 bases unmatched. Germline V CDR1 and CDR2: MNHEY, SMNVEV (reference sequence). The CDR3 protein is CASSRAGGFNEQFF. The CDR3 coding sequence is TGTGCCAGCAGTCGAGCGGGGGGGTTTAATGAGCAGTTCTTC.

V usage is TRBV11-2 and J usage is TRBJ2-7; 8 nucleotides align to TRBD2. V shed 4 bases, J shed 4 bases, and the junction held 9 bases outside the gene matches. Per the germline V gene, CDR1 is SGHAT and CDR2 is FQNNGV. The CDR3 runs to 15 residues. CDR3 region: CASSWGRGETYEQYF. CDR3 coding DNA: TGTGCCAGCAGCTGGGGGCGGGGGGAGACGTACGAGCAGTACTTC.

Note on this clone: A read error may account for a junction end that differs from germline. The CDR3 loop is CAGSSGSQETQYF. The DNA of the CDR3 is TGTGCCGGTAGTTCGGGTTCCCAAGAGACCCAGTACTTC. The chain employs TRBV19 and TRBJ2-5; D call uncertain. The CDR3 sequence is 13 residues long. The germline V gene encodes CDR1 LNHDA and CDR2 SQIVND (reference sequence).

The chain uses TRBV28 and TRBJ2-5; maybe TRBD1 (7 bases). Germline V gene lookup returns CDR1 MDHEN and CDR2 SYDVKM. V was pared by 6 bases and J by 4 bases, with 15 bases between. The CDR3 loop spans 14 amino acids. The DNA of the CDR3 is TGTGCCAGCAGGGCAGGGGGGCGCGGAGAGACCCAGTACTTC. It translates to CASRAGGRGETQYF.

V gene TRBV18 combines with J gene TRBJ2-5, with a possible D match to TRBD2 (6 bases). V dropped 3 bases and J dropped 9 bases, with 14 bases sitting between them. The CDR3 has 13 residues. Germline CDR1 KGHSH, CDR2 LQKENI. The CDR3 loop reads CASSPPGTRAQYF. As DNA, the CDR3 is TGTGCCAGCTCACCGCCTGGGACTCGGGCCCAGTACTTC.

This chain links TRBV27 with TRBJ2-7; maybe TRBD2 (5 bases). Germline V gene lookup returns CDR1 MNHEY and CDR2 SMNVEV (reference sequence). V was cut by 6 bases and J by 3 bases, with 9 bases left in between. CDR3 length equals 12 residues. CDR3 bases: TGTGCCAGCAGGGACTTCAACTACGAGCAGTACTTC. It codes for CASRDFNYEQYF.

The rearrangement joins TRBV10-3 to TRBJ2-1; TRBD2 matches 10 bases. This CDR3 comprises 15 residues. The ends lost 6 bases at V and 8 bases at J; junction bases unmatched: 10. Germline-derived CDR1 and CDR2 are ENHRY and SYGVKD. The chain's CDR3 is CAISPLAGWVDEQFF. CDR3 coding DNA: TGTGCCATCAGCCCACTAGCGGGATGGGTTGATGAGCAGTTCTTC.

The genes are TRBV3-1 (or the pseudogene TRBV3-2) and TRBJ2-7, with TRBD1 as a possible D gene (6 bases). The germline V gene has CDR1 LGHDT and CDR2 YNNKEL (reference sequence). The V and J ends lost 4 bases and 7 bases respectively, with 17 bases between them. The CDR3 totals 14 residues. CDR3 residues: CASSRYTGPREQYF. CDR3 DNA sequence: TGTGCCAGCAGCCGATACACAGGGCCGAGGGAGCAGTACTTC.

This chain connects TRBV15 to TRBJ1-5, with D tentatively TRBD1 (6 bases). Trimming pared 3 bases from V and 3 bases from J, leaving 15 bases between. The CDR3 sequence is 16 residues long. Germline assignment: CDR1 LNHNV and CDR2 YYDKDF (reference sequence). CDR3 DNA sequence: TGTGCCACCAGCAGCCCGGGGCAGGGGTCCAATCAGCCCCAGCATTTT. Amino acids: CATSSPGQGSNQPQHF.

The V and J genes are TRBV9 and TRBJ1-6; TRBD1 matches at 8 bases. The CDR3 extends over 16 amino acids. Trimming removed 4 bases from V and 8 bases from J; junction bases left unmatched: 11. Germline V gene lookup returns CDR1 SGDLS and CDR2 YYNGEE. CDR3 region: CASSPGQGPRDSPLHF. For the CDR3, the DNA is TGTGCCAGCAGCCCCGGACAGGGCCCTAGGGATTCACCCCTCCACTTT.

J is TRBJ1-4 and V is TRBV9, with D tentatively TRBD1 (5 bases). Germline CDR1 is SGDLS and CDR2 is YYNGEE. The length of the CDR3 is 14 residues. V lost 0 bases and J 8 bases, leaving 11 bases between the germline ends. CDR3 amino acids: CASSVEGGEEKLFF. Here the CDR3 DNA reads TGTGCCAGCAGCGTAGAAGGAGGGGAAGAAAAACTGTTTTTT.

The genes are TRBV7-8 and TRBJ2-7; no definite D call. Germline V gene data show CDR1 as SGHVS and CDR2 as FQNEAQ. Trimming pared 4 bases from V and 3 bases from J, leaving 13 bases between. This CDR3 contains 14 residues. The CDR3: CASSSAWAGYEQYF. CDR3 in DNA: TGTGCCAGCAGCTCTGCCTGGGCCGGCTACGAGCAGTACTTC.

DNA for the CDR3: TGTGCCAGCAGCCCCCAGACTAGCGGGTACCAAGAGACCCAGTACTTC. It encodes CASSPQTSGYQETQYF. This chain links TRBV4-2 with TRBJ2-5; 10 positions match TRBD2. Germline CDR1 and CDR2: LGHNA and YNFKEQ. This CDR3 comprises 16 residues. With 4 bases clipped from V and 0 bases from J, the junction kept 5 bases outside the gene matches.

The J gene is TRBJ1-5, the V gene TRBV7-2, with D maybe TRBD1 (6 bases). This CDR3 has 14 residues. V was shortened by 1 base and J by 4 bases, with 8 bases between the two germline ends. Germline V gene data show CDR1 as SGHTA and CDR2 as FQGNSA. The DNA for the CDR3 is TGTGCCAGCAGCTTAGTTGGACAGAATCAGCCCCAGCATTTT. This gives the protein CASSLVGQNQPQHF.

V usage is TRBV28 and J usage is TRBJ1-2; 12 positions agree with TRBD1. The germline CDR1 and CDR2 sequences are MDHEN and SYDVKM. The CDR3 covers 19 residues. J lost 3 bases, V lost 3 bases, and 14 bases had no gene match. The CDR3 coding sequence is TGTGCCAGCAGTTTCCCGACCGGGACAGGGGGCTTAATAGACTATGGCTACACCTTC. Protein: CASSFPTGTGGLIDYGYTF.

The chain carries TRBV18 and TRBJ2-7; 12 nucleotides agree with TRBD2. Germline values: CDR1 KGHSH, CDR2 LQKENI. Unmatched junction bases numbered 12, after V lost 2 bases and J lost 1 base. CDR3 length equals 19 residues. CDR3 region: CASSPSPGLLAGGSYEQYF. The CDR3 DNA reads as TGTGCCAGCTCACCATCCCCCGGTCTACTAGCGGGAGGATCCTACGAGCAGTACTTC.

The chain has TRBV6-5 and TRBJ1-6; perhaps TRBD1 as D (6 bases). Deletions cut 4 bases from V and 18 bases from J, with 22 bases between. CDR1 and CDR2 from the germline V gene are MNHEY and SVGAGI. This CDR3 region has 14 residues. The CDR3 nucleotides are TGTGCCAGCAGTTTCACCAGCGGGGGCGAACCTCCCCACTTT. The encoded protein is CASSFTSGGEPPHF.

This clone occurred a few times. This sequence joins TRBV30 and TRBJ1-1, with D perhaps matching TRBD1 (5 bases). This CDR3 spans 11 amino acids. The germline gives CDR1 GTSNPN, CDR2 SVGIG (reference sequence). Deletions cut 7 bases from V and 4 bases from J, with 10 bases between. CDR3 protein: CASGHSTEAFF. The DNA of the CDR3 is TGTGCCTCAGGACATTCCACTGAAGCTTTCTTT.

V gene TRBV30 combines with J gene TRBJ1-1; D is uncertain. From germline, CDR1 is GTSNPN and CDR2 SVGIG (reference sequence). The CDR3 length is 14 residues. Trimming shortened V by 2 bases and J by 0 bases, and 10 bases separated the two germline ends. The CDR3 sequence: CAWSRGQMNTEAFF. As DNA, the CDR3 is TGTGCCTGGAGTCGAGGGCAGATGAACACTGAAGCTTTCTTT.

This rearrangement joins TRBV27 to TRBJ1-3, with 7 bases aligning to TRBD1. Germline V gene lookup returns CDR1 MNHEY and CDR2 SMNVEV (reference sequence). With 5 bases clipped from V and 4 bases from J, the junction kept 11 bases outside the gene matches. The CDR3 runs 16 residues. The CDR3: CASSPYRTGGGNTIYF. The CDR3 DNA reads TGTGCCAGCAGTCCCTATCGGACAGGTGGCGGAAACACCATATATTTT.

The chain employs TRBV19 and TRBJ1-3; 7 positions agree with TRBD1. V gave up 7 bases and J gave up 4 bases; unmatched junction bases: 10. The CDR3 runs 15 residues. The germline V gene has CDR1 LNHDA and CDR2 SQIVND (reference sequence). CDR3 protein: CASTYRGRGGNTIYF. The CDR3 DNA reads as TGTGCCAGTACCTATAGGGGCAGGGGGGGAAACACCATATATTTT.

This clone was seen a single time. The rearrangement links TRBV5-6 to TRBJ2-3; 14 bases are shared with TRBD2. The CDR3 is 16 amino acids. Germline V gives CDR1 SGHDT, CDR2 YYEEEE. V shed 4 bases and J 7 bases; nucleotides not matched to a gene: 8. CDR3 protein: CASSLGLAGVRNTQYF. The DNA for the CDR3 is TGTGCCAGCAGCCTGGGACTAGCGGGAGTTCGAAATACGCAGTATTTT.

The V gene is TRBV7-9, the J gene TRBJ2-2; perhaps TRBD1 as D (5 bases). Germline V gene lookup returns CDR1 SEHNR and CDR2 FQNEAQ (reference sequence). Trimming shortened V by 7 bases and J by 0 bases, and 9 bases separated the two germline ends. The CDR3 contains 14 residues. CDR3 region: CASNRQTNTGELFF. The CDR3 DNA reads TGTGCCAGCAACCGACAGACGAACACCGGGGAGCTGTTTTTT.

V and J are TRBV12-3 or TRBV12-4 and TRBJ2-2, with D possibly being TRBD2 (5 bases). The CDR3 is 12 residues long. V lost 6 bases, J lost 6 bases, and 8 bases lay in between. This chain's CDR3 is CASRLVAGELFF. CDR3 nucleotide sequence: TGTGCCAGCAGACTAGTAGCCGGGGAGCTGTTTTTT.

The V gene is TRBV18, the J gene TRBJ1-1, with D perhaps TRBD1 (5 bases). V was clipped by 2 bases and J by 8 bases, with 15 bases between them. This CDR3 is 14 amino acids long. CDR1 is KGHSH and CDR2 is LQKENI in the germline V gene. The CDR3 spells CASSPGNQGREAFF. CDR3 DNA sequence: TGTGCCAGCTCACCAGGGAATCAGGGTAGAGAAGCTTTCTTT.

The chain is built from TRBV10-2 and TRBJ1-4, with D hard to call. Germline CDR1 WSHSY, CDR2 SAAADI. V lost 3 bases and J 3 bases, leaving 17 bases between the germline ends. The CDR3 has 17 amino acids. The CDR3 spells CASSETYRAGANEKLFF. CDR3 DNA: TGCGCCAGCAGTGAAACCTACAGAGCCGGGGCTAATGAAAAACTGTTTTTT.

The rearrangement joins TRBV5-5 to TRBJ2-3, with 8 bases lining up with TRBD2. Germline V gene data show CDR1 as SGHKS and CDR2 as YYEKEE (reference sequence). CDR3 length: 16 amino acids. V lost 0 bases to trimming and J lost 0 bases; unmatched junction nucleotides: 3. In DNA, the CDR3 is TGTGCCAGCAGCTTGGGGTCTAGCGGGAGCACAGATACGCAGTATTTT. Amino acids: CASSLGSSGSTDTQYF.